One sample yielded the 10 T cell receptor beta chains listed below, sequenced in a study of blood T cell repertoires in COVID-19. Measured with immunoSEQ multiplex PCR; TCRdb has only the in-frame clones, and not every one. The sample yields 170,000 or so clones, approximately 86% seen once. The sample was peripheral blood. The receptors shown here come from a man between 60 and 75 years old with COVID-19, enrolled during active disease.

This clone has just a few counts. V usage is TRBV2 and J usage is TRBJ1-5; TRBD1 agrees at 8 bases. V gave up 8 bases and J gave up 3 bases; unmatched junction bases: 9. The CDR3 consists of 15 residues. Germline CDR1 reads SNHLY; CDR2 reads FYNNEI. The CDR3 protein is CASGGQGSINQPQHF. In DNA form, the CDR3 reads TGTGCCAGCGGAGGACAGGGAAGCATCAATCAGCCCCAGCATTTT.

The chain couples TRBV6-5 to TRBJ2-7; the D is unclear. The V gene lost 6 bases and the J gene lost 0 bases, with 6 bases spanning the gap. In germline, CDR1 is MNHEY, CDR2 SVGAGI. This CDR3 is built from 12 residues. The DNA for the CDR3 is TGTGCCAGCAGCGCGGTCTCCTACGAGCAGTACTTC. Protein sequence: CASSAVSYEQYF.

This clone was seen once. This rearrangement joins TRBV19 to TRBJ1-2; 7 bases line up with TRBD1. Germline V CDR1 and CDR2: LNHDA, SQIVND (reference sequence). Trimming cost V 6 bases and J 8 bases; bases outside gene matches: 6. The CDR3 loop spans 12 amino acids. CDR3 in amino acids: CASSLQGYGYTF. The CDR3 coding sequence is TGTGCCAGTAGCCTACAGGGGTACGGCTACACCTTC.

V is TRBV7-9 and J is TRBJ1-2, with 10 bases lining up with TRBD1. The germline V gene has CDR1 SEHNR and CDR2 FQNEAQ (reference sequence). The CDR3 is 15 amino acids. Trimming removed 5 bases from V and 4 bases from J; junction bases left unmatched: 7. CDR3 DNA: TGTGCCAGCAGCGCGACAGGGGGCGAAGGCTATGGCTACACCTTC. Protein: CASSATGGEGYGYTF.

On this clone: This specimen includes other DNA sequences encoding the same CDR3. J is TRBJ1-2 and V is TRBV28; D might be TRBD1 (5 bases). V was pared by 1 base and J by 0 bases, with 6 bases between. The CDR3 extends over 14 amino acids. Germline V gives CDR1 MDHEN, CDR2 SYDVKM. The CDR3 coding sequence is TGTGCCAGCAGTTTATCGGGGGCTAACTATGGCTACACCTTC. Translation gives CASSLSGANYGYTF.

On this clone itself: The junction differs from germline at one of its ends, possibly a read error. The chain recombines TRBV7-7 with TRBJ2-7; 9 positions agree with TRBD1. The CDR3 consists of 15 residues. Germline V CDR1 and CDR2: SSHAT, FNYEAQ (reference sequence). The CDR3 region is CASSLGPGQGYEQYF. The DNA of the CDR3 is TGTGCTAGCAGCTTAGGGCCGGGACAGGGATACGAGCAGTACTTC.

This clone was counted once. J is TRBJ2-2 and V is TRBV29-1, with TRBD1 identical over 8 bases. CDR1 SQVTM and CDR2 ANQGSEA come from the germline V gene. The CDR3 loop spans 15 amino acids. V was pared by 5 bases and J by 4 bases, with 9 bases of the junction left unmatched. CDR3 in DNA: TGCAGCGTTTCCTCACAGGGGGAAGGCACCGGGGAGCTGTTTTTT. Its protein is CSVSSQGEGTGELFF.

The chain has TRBV6-5 and TRBJ1-3; 7 bases map to TRBD1. With V trimmed by 5 bases and J by 4 bases, 8 bases remained unmatched. Germline assignment: CDR1 MNHEY and CDR2 SVGAGI. The CDR3 has 15 amino acids. In nucleotides, the CDR3 is TGTGCCAGCAGTCGAAACAGGGGTTCCGGAAACACCATATATTTT. Encoded protein: CASSRNRGSGNTIYF.

The chain has TRBV19 and TRBJ1-3, with a possible D match to TRBD1 (5 bases). Trimming pared 6 bases from V and 0 bases from J, leaving 12 bases between. Per germline, CDR1 LNHDA and CDR2 SQIVND (reference sequence). The CDR3 contains 15 residues. CDR3 residues: CASRGQGSSGNTIYF. In DNA, the CDR3 is TGTGCCAGTAGAGGGCAGGGAAGCTCTGGAAACACCATATATTTT.

This clone has only one observation. The chain joins TRBV28 to TRBJ2-5; possible D gene TRBD2, 6 bases. The CDR3 runs 15 residues. V was clipped by 6 bases and J by 1 base, with 15 bases between them. From germline, CDR1 is MDHEN and CDR2 SYDVKM. The CDR3 region has the DNA TGTGCCAGCAGACCAATGGGGGGATTCCAAGAGACCCAGTACTTC. This codes for CASRPMGGFQETQYF.